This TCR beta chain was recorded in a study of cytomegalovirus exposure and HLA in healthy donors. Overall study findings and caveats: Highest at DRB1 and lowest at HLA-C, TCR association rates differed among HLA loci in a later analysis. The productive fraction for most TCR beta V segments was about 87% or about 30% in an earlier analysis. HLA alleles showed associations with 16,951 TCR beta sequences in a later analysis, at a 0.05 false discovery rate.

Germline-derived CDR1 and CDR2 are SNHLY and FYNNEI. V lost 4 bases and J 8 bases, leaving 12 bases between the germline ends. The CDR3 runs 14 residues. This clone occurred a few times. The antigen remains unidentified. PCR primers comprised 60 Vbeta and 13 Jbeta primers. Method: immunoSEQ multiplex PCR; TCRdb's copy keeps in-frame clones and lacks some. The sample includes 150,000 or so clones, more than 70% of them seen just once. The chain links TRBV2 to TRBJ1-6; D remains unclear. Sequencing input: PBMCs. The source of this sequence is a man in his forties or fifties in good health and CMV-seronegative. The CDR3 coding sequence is TGTGCCAGCAGTGGGCGCATAGCGGATTCACCCCTCCACTTT. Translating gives CASSGRIADSPLHF.